Listed here is a single TCR beta chain. What it recognizes is unknown. The sample comes from a study of a mutant IDH1 vaccine in newly diagnosed glioma. The wider study: Most patients had radiochemotherapy with temozolomide before enrollment; others had one alone.

Time point: baseline, week 1 (first vaccination visit). Treatment in this sample: pre-vaccination baseline after standard-of-care therapy. The method was immunoSEQ multiplex PCR; TCRdb's version includes in-frame clones alone and lacks a portion of them. The table has some 90,000 clones, around 80% seen once. Broader study findings: Vaccination elicited immune responses in 93.3% of patients.

The CDR3 spans 16 residues. Germline values: CDR1 MGHRA, CDR2 YSYEKL. Trimming at V came to 2 bases and at J to 5 bases, leaving 11 bases not matched to a gene. The sample here was PBMCs, taken from a glioma patient treated with radiotherapy, temozolomide or both. This TCR derives from a man aged 35 to 55 with glioma. Some clones in this sample may be carry-over from other donors' samples. This chain links TRBV4-1 with TRBJ1-2; 7 bases align to TRBD1. The CDR3 DNA sequence: TGCGCCAGCAGCCAAAGTTCCGGGACAGACCCTTATGGCTACACCTTC. Encoded protein: CASSQSSGTDPYGYTF.